This T cell receptor beta chain was obtained from a study of cytomegalovirus exposure and HLA in healthy donors. Study findings and constraints: Earlier analysis found most TCR beta V segments productive about 87% or about 30% of the time.

With V trimmed by 1 base and J by 0 bases, 7 bases remained unmatched. This CDR3 contains 17 residues. Germline assignment: CDR1 SGHRS and CDR2 YFSETQ. This clone was seen more than once but under ten times. The antigen remains unidentified. PCR primers comprised 60 Vbeta and 13 Jbeta primers. This table comes from immunoSEQ multiplex PCR, and its TCRdb copy is limited to in-frame clones, with some not included. In the table there are about 90,000 clones, roughly 79% of which are singletons. This receptor was obtained from a man between 25 and 39 years old in good health and CMV-seronegative. The sequenced sample was PBMCs. The chain recombines TRBV5-1 with TRBJ1-3; 7 nucleotides line up with TRBD1. DNA of the CDR3: TGCGCCAGCAGCTTGCGACAGGGCCGAGCCTCTGGAAACACCATATATTTT. Translated, it gives CASSLRQGRASGNTIYF. Variable domain in full (rest from reference TRBV5-1 and TRBJ1-3): KAGVTQTPRYLIKTRGQQVTLSCSPISGHRSVSWYQQTPGQGLQFLFEYFSETQRNKGNFPGRFSGRQFSNSRSEMNVSTLELGDSALYLCASSLRQGRASGNTIYFGEGSWLTVV.